Below are 14 T cell receptor beta chains sequenced from a single sample in a study of CD8 T cells in Susac syndrome. RNA in amounts of roughly 0.45 to 1 ug was reverse transcribed with random hexamers. TCRdb re-analysed the immunoSEQ multiplex PCR reads in MiXCR, keeping a single row per CDR3 protein. This sample has more than 70,000 distinct CDR3 sequences; 90% to 95% occur once, and the top ten carry less than 0.35%. The sequencing sample was made of CD8+ T cells from PBMCs. Receptor source: a human donor in good health.

The chain uses TRBV12-5 and TRBJ2-3, with TRBD2 identical over 7 bases. CDR3 size: 15 residues. V lost 7 bases to trimming and J lost 5 bases; unmatched junction nucleotides: 12. Per germline, CDR1 LGHNT and CDR2 FRNRAP. CDR3 loop: CASDPSGGGGDTQYF. The CDR3 nucleotides are TGTGCTAGTGATCCTTCGGGGGGAGGAGGAGATACGCAGTATTTT.

The J gene is TRBJ2-1, the V gene TRBV13; D possibly corresponds to TRBD2 (6 bases). Germline lookup yields CDR1 PRHDT and CDR2 FYEKMQ (reference sequence). The length of the CDR3 is 15 residues. Trimming removed 0 bases at V and 0 bases at J, with 6 bases between. The CDR3 DNA is TGTGCCAGCAGCTTAGGGACTAGCTCCTACAATGAGCAGTTCTTC. Encoded protein: CASSLGTSSYNEQFF.

This chain connects TRBV7-8 to TRBJ2-7, with D uncertain. Trimming removed 6 bases from V and 5 bases from J, with 11 bases in between. The CDR3 length is 12 residues. Per the germline V gene, CDR1 is SGHVS and CDR2 is FQNEAQ. CDR3 region: CASSASRDEQYF. The CDR3 bases are TGTGCCAGCAGTGCCTCTAGAGACGAGCAGTACTTC.

The J gene is TRBJ2-1, the V gene TRBV19; TRBD1 agrees at 10 bases. With V trimmed by 5 bases and J by 4 bases, 5 bases remained unmatched. CDR1 and CDR2 (germline): LNHDA, SQIVND (reference sequence). The CDR3 has 15 amino acids. The CDR3 nucleotides read TGTGCCAGTAGTTGGGACAGGGGACATTACAATGAGCAGTTCTTC. It translates to CASSWDRGHYNEQFF. Drawing the rest from reference TRBV19 and TRBJ2-1, the complete variable domain is DGGITQSPKYLFRKEGQNVTLSCEQNLNHDAMYWYRQDPGQGLRLIYYSQIVNDFQKGDIAEGYSVSREKKESFPLTVTSAQKNPTAFYLCASSWDRGHYNEQFFGPGTRLTVL.

The gene calls are TRBV13 and TRBJ2-2; possibly TRBD1 for D (5 bases). The length of the CDR3 is 13 residues. Deletions cut 5 bases from V and 6 bases from J, with 10 bases between. From germline, CDR1 is PRHDT and CDR2 FYEKMQ (reference sequence). CDR3 sequence reads: CASSQGNPGELFF. DNA for the CDR3: TGTGCCAGCAGCCAGGGTAATCCCGGGGAGCTGTTTTTT.

The chain uses TRBV7-9 and TRBJ2-7; TRBD1 is a possible D gene (5 bases). Between the trimmed V and J ends, which lost 3 bases and 0 bases, there was a span of 18 bases. The CDR3 length is 17 residues. Germline V gives CDR1 SEHNR, CDR2 FQNEAQ (reference sequence). The CDR3 region has the DNA TGTGCCAGCAGCTTGTTCCGGACACTCGAAAGCTCCTACGAGCAGTACTTC. Protein sequence: CASSLFRTLESSYEQYF.

The chain carries TRBV28 and TRBJ1-5; D is unclear. Germline values: CDR1 MDHEN, CDR2 SYDVKM. The ends were cut back, 6 bases at V and 2 bases at J, with 20 bases in the middle. This CDR3 comprises 17 residues. The CDR3 DNA reads as TGTGCCAGCAGGCCTCCCAATCCGGTCCTTGGCAATCAGCCCCAGCATTTT. Residues: CASRPPNPVLGNQPQHF.

CDR3 DNA: TGTGCCAGCAGTGAGGACAGGGGGCCGGTTGAAGCTTTCTTT. Protein: CASSEDRGPVEAFF. V and J are TRBV6-1 and TRBJ1-1; 11 positions agree with TRBD1. CDR3 size: 14 residues. CDR1 is MNHNS and CDR2 is SASEGT in the germline V gene. V gave up 3 bases and J gave up 7 bases; unmatched junction bases: 4.

This rearrangement joins TRBV20-1 to TRBJ2-3, with TRBD2 matching 9 bases. The germline V gene has CDR1 DFQATT and CDR2 SNEGSKA (reference sequence). V shed 5 bases and J 0 bases; nucleotides not matched to a gene: 12. The CDR3 contains 17 residues. Here the CDR3 reads CSAPTLAGATSTDTQYF. The CDR3 bases are TGCAGTGCTCCGACCTTAGCGGGAGCGACAAGCACAGATACGCAGTATTTT.

This clonotype has only one observation. This chain uses TRBV7-9 with TRBJ1-5; 8 bases line up with TRBD1. Germline V CDR1 and CDR2: SEHNR, FQNEAQ (reference sequence). This CDR3 is 18 amino acids long. V lost 4 bases to trimming and J lost 3 bases; unmatched junction nucleotides: 14. CDR3 region: CASSSAEVTGVFNQPQHF. The CDR3 nucleotides are TGTGCCAGCAGCTCGGCGGAGGTGACAGGGGTATTCAATCAGCCCCAGCATTTT. The variable domain in full, completed from reference TRBV7-9 and TRBJ1-5, reads DTGVSQNPRHKITKRGQNVTFRCDPISEHNRLYWYRQTLGQGPEFLTYFQNEAQLEKSRLLSDRFSAERPKGSFSTLEIQRTEQGDSAMYLCASSSAEVTGVFNQPQHFGDGTRLSIL.

This chain uses TRBV21-1 with TRBJ2-7; the table's D call, TRBD1, was not checked against the DNA. TRBV21-1 has pseudogene status. The CDR3 has 14 amino acids. The CDR3 loop is CASSSRDRAHEQYF. Here the CDR3 DNA reads TGTGCCAGCAGCAGTCGGGACAGGGCCCACGAGCAGTACTTC.

The chain carries TRBV12-3 or TRBV12-4 and TRBJ2-6; D remains ambiguous. Trimming removed 8 bases from V and 5 bases from J, with 10 bases in between. The CDR3 totals 13 residues. The CDR3: CASSGGRANVLTF. As DNA, the CDR3 is TGTGCCAGCTCTGGTGGTCGGGCCAACGTCCTGACTTTC.

The chain combines TRBV20-1 with TRBJ2-4; 7 bases match TRBD2. This CDR3 is 17 amino acids long. Germline trimming cut 5 bases from V and 0 bases from J; bases unmatched to any gene: 13. Germline loops: CDR1 DFQATT, CDR2 SNEGSKA (reference sequence). The CDR3 sequence: CSAPPGGRTVAKNIQYF. The CDR3 nucleotides are TGCAGTGCTCCCCCGGGGGGAAGAACCGTAGCCAAAAACATTCAGTACTTC.

This chain links TRBV20-1 with TRBJ2-7; D is tentatively TRBD1 or TRBD2 (6 bases each). Germline V gives CDR1 DFQATT, CDR2 SNEGSKA (reference sequence). V gave up 3 bases and J gave up 0 bases, with 21 bases separating them. The CDR3 sequence is 17 residues long. The CDR3 spells CSARGRRGTIHSYEQYF. The CDR3 nucleotides read TGCAGTGCTAGGGGGCGGAGGGGGACAATCCACTCCTACGAGCAGTACTTC.